This T cell receptor (beta chain) was sequenced for a study of T cell responses to AZD1222 COVID-19 vaccine. General study results and limits: As reported, nearly half of all spike-specific TCRs target variant regions that are unmutated. Donors skewed white British and female; clonal diversity was possibly underestimated.

The data were produced by immunoSEQ multiplex PCR, yet TCRdb's version contains in-frame clones alone and is incomplete. This sample has about 97,000 clones; 70% to 90% occur once, and the top ten carry approximately 5%. For this clone: Its antigen is still unknown.

The CDR3 has 15 residues. V was clipped by 6 bases and J by 4 bases, with 18 bases between them. CDR1 is KGHSH, CDR2 LQKENI, per germline. The gene calls are TRBV18 and TRBJ1-2, with TRBD1 as a possible D gene (5 bases). The input for sequencing was peripheral blood, taken on day 0 of AZD1222 vaccination. The TCR originated in an adult in good health. In nucleotides, the CDR3 is TGTGCCAGCTCCCTCTGGAAAGGGGACGGCTATGGCTACACCTTC. Residues: CASSLWKGDGYGYTF.